This T cell receptor beta chain stems from a study of T-cell memory formation after mild COVID-19. Across the whole study: Clusters were largely donor specific.

Each CDR3 protein gets one entry after TCRdb re-called the 5' RACE reads with MiXCR. The sample shows 250,000 to 350,000 distinct CDR3 sequences, more than 15% of them seen only once. General observations from the study: Later expanders leaned CD4+, whereas clones that contracted between day 15 and 85 were balanced CD4/CD8.

With respect to this clonotype: The antigen is undetermined.

The CDR3 covers 16 residues. The V and J ends lost 2 bases and 2 bases, in that order; junction bases with no gene match: 9. From germline, CDR1 is LGHNA and CDR2 YSLEER. Sequenced sample: PBMCs or a T cell subset sorted from them (not recorded which). This rearrangement joins TRBV4-3 to TRBJ2-7; 7 bases fit TRBD2. The receptor comes from a man younger than 35 who had mild COVID-19 (a few samples of this study predate the infection). Cell type and time point are not known. DNA for the CDR3: TGCGCCAGCAGCCAATCGTCGGGGGGTTCACCCTACGAGCAGTACTTC. Its protein product is CASSQSSGGSPYEQYF.